A selection of T cell receptor beta chains follows, all from one sample in a study of shared clonotypes between healthy human individuals. This table comes from immunoSEQ multiplex PCR, and its TCRdb copy is limited to in-frame clones, with some not included. The table shows a few hundred thousand clones, with over 50% occurring only once. The sequenced sample was memory CD4+ T cells sorted from blood. These receptors were obtained from a man aged 30 to 39 in good health. The conserved cysteine and the conserved F or W are not part of the CDR3 here. Where a row states a size, it is once, few, many or the class of an expanded clone; other rows omit it.

>-|TRBJ1-2|TRBV5-4
ASSSPNRGYGYT
>-|TRBJ1-1|TRBV6-5
ASRAGLPNTEAF
>-|TRBJ1-5|TRBV27
ATGWGQEANQPQH
>-|TRBJ2-5|TRBV7-9
ASSLFTAGQETQY
>-|TRBJ2-1|TRBV4-1
ASSQDWGGPPYNEQF
>few|TRBJ2-3|TRBV7-8
ASSLFGLETDTQY
>-|TRBJ2-7|TRBV5-6
ASIISGRAFEQY
>-|TRBJ2-3|TRBV5-1
ASSETDTQY
>few|TRBJ2-5|TRBV2
ATRTDQETQY
>-|TRBJ2-3|TRBV7-6
ASSLGAGQGTDTQY
>-|TRBJ2-3|TRBV15
ATSRDAVLRSTDTQY
>-|TRBJ2-7|TRBV2
ASGLRWNTYEQY
>few|TRBJ2-7|TRBV27
ASSSLTYEQY
>-|TRBJ2-7|TRBV29-1
SVPLGPYEQY
>many|TRBJ2-7|TRBV7-9
ASSFFSWGDPYEQY
>-|TRBJ1-5|TRBV15
ATSRDPTSNQPQH
>-|TRBJ1-4|TRBV4-1
ASSQPYEKLF
>-|TRBJ1-4|TRBV27
ASRYRGNNEKLF
>-|TRBJ2-6|TRBV25-1
ASSERGGMRSGANVLT
>-|TRBJ2-7|TRBV19
ASSGRPGQGIYEQY
>-|TRBJ1-1|TRBV29-1
SAIRAQNTEAF
>-|TRBJ2-7|TRBV5-1
ASRAGQGASYEQY
>few|TRBJ1-5|TRBV16
ASSQSGQGNQPQH
>-|TRBJ2-7|TRBV2
ASVQGGPDSYEQY
>-|TRBJ2-3|TRBV5-4
ASSLGAGNTDTQY
>-|TRBJ2-1|TRBV7-2
ASSSRTSGRYNEQF
>-|TRBJ1-2|TRBV27
ASTPGVNYGYT
>few|TRBJ2-1|TRBV28
ASSLDDNEQF
>-|TRBJ1-1|TRBV28
ASSSPTGYLNTEAF
>once|TRBJ2-7|TRBV28
ASSPGLAGSWEQY
>-|TRBJ2-1|TRBV11-3
ASSLSPGTHNEQF
>-|TRBJ2-7|TRBV7-2
ASSLISASGYEQY
>-|TRBJ2-7|TRBV10-3
AIRPNSAHEQY
>-|TRBJ2-7|TRBV28
ASSLPTGTYEQY
>-|TRBJ2-7|TRBV30
AWSSLDGQDYYEQY
>-|TRBJ2-5|TRBV18
ASSPQAGTPGTQY
>-|TRBJ1-2|TRBV19
ASSISLRQDNYGYT
>few|TRBJ2-7|TRBV28
ASSLQGTYEQY